This T cell receptor beta chain originates from a study of blood T cell repertoires in COVID-19 (dated by TCRdb to about 2020). With respect to the entire study: Samples covering the acute and convalescent phases of COVID-19 were provided by collaborators in the United States, Italy and Spain. Samples were obtained from the ongoing ImmuneRACE study (first 160 participants) and from about 1,300 subjects provided by 6 global collaborators. Subjects who had been exposed to COVID-19, were actively infected with it, or had recovered from it provided the deeply sampled blood TCRbeta repertoires that made up the dataset. The prospective study material was composed of cDNA or gDNA derived from T cells, B-cell-depleted T cells, or PBMCs. The repertoires were made available in a free public database intended to serve as a resource for research on the immune response to SARS-CoV-2. Where available, HLA class I and class II types were obtained from metadata supplied by the sample provider rather than from assay-based typing. Nearly every sample came with metadata listing a de-identified subject ID, COVID-19 status, age in years and sex. General conclusions and limits of the study: Clinical and demographic metadata were provided uncurated, with the amount varying by source and participant.

About this clone: This clone's antigen is unknown. The record has no base qualities; no much larger clone is one base away.

The collaborating institutions used their own protocols to collect whole blood in K2EDTA tubes. For TCRbeta analysis, collaborators shipped samples in one of three forms: frozen whole blood, isolated PBMCs, or DNA extracted from either of those sample types. TCRbeta CDR3 regions were amplified from genomic DNA using the immunoSEQ Assay, a bias-controlled multiplex PCR. The authors processed their data as follows. The number of nucleated cells in each sample was estimated by amplification of reference gene primers within the assay. To quantify the absolute abundance of each unique TCRbeta CDR3 rearrangement, sequence reads were collapsed and filtered. For each sample, productive Simpson clonality was calculated as the square root of Simpson's diversity index over productive rearrangements. TCRdb took over this immuneACCESS table, retaining in-frame rearrangements with V and J assigned. Such tables are incomplete; in checked studies, under half of the missing clones stem from an unresolved V gene, and the remainder is unexplained. V and J calls and clone size follow that table, whereas D and trimming were derived from the DNA. The sample profile shows approximately 53,000 clones; about 80% of them were found once. Jointly, the top ten make up roughly 22% of the sample.

Sequencing used peripheral blood. This TCR derives from an older woman with acute or convalescent COVID-19.

This receptor carries the CDR3 CASSQDIAAGNEQFF. The nucleotides read TGCGCCAGCAGCCAAGATATTGCCGCCGGCAATGAGCAGTTCTTC. The chain is made from TRBV4-1 and TRBJ2-1; no D gene can be assigned with confidence. Counted from cysteine to phenylalanine, this CDR3 has 15 amino acids. CDR3 DNA is the only sequence kept; it has 45 bases, read in frame from the first base. The germline V gene supplies CDR1 MGHRA and CDR2 YSYEKL. V sheds 0 bases and J sheds 6 bases, leaving 12 bases between their ends.